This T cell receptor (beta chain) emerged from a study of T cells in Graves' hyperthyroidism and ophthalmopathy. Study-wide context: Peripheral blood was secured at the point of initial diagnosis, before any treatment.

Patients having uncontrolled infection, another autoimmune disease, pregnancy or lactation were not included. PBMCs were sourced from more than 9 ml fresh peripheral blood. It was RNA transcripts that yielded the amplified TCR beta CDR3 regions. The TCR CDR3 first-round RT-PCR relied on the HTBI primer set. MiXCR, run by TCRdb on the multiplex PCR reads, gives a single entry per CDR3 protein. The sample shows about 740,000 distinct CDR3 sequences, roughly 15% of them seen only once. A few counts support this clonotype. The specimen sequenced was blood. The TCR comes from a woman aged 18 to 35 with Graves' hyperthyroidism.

The CDR3, as DNA: TGCGCCAGCAGCTGGGGGGGAAGCGGCACCGGGGAGCTGTTTTTT. This translates into CASSWGGSGTGELFF. The chain has TRBV5-1 and TRBJ2-2, with 7 bases lining up with TRBD2. This CDR3 comprises 15 residues. Germline assignment: CDR1 SGHRS and CDR2 YFSETQ. Unmatched junction bases numbered 6, after V lost 3 bases and J lost 4 bases.